One and the same sample provided the 32 T cell receptor beta chains below, sequenced in a study of technical replicates of blood from several donors. The assay was immunoSEQ multiplex PCR, and TCRdb's table has in-frame clones only and misses some. Here the sample spans more than 80,000 clones, 90% to 97% being singletons. Sequencing was done on a sample of T cells isolated from PBMCs. Source of these receptors: a human donor in good health.

The chain joins TRBV4-1 to TRBJ1-1, with a tentative D call TRBD1 (6 bases). V dropped 1 base and J dropped 2 bases, with 14 bases sitting between them. CDR3 length equals 16 residues. The germline gives CDR1 MGHRA, CDR2 YSYEKL. The CDR3 here is CASSQAGTIINTEAFF. The CDR3 DNA follows: TGCGCCAGCAGCCAAGCCGGGACAATAATCAACACTGAAGCTTTCTTT.

This chain connects TRBV7-9 to TRBJ1-4, with TRBD1 as a possible D gene (6 bases). Trimming took off 5 bases at V and 4 bases at J, with 11 bases between the two ends. Germline V lookup: CDR1 SEHNR, CDR2 FQNEAQ (reference sequence). The CDR3 loop spans 14 amino acids. CDR3 loop: CASSTGTDNEKLFF. Written as DNA, the CDR3 is TGTGCCAGCAGCACAGGGACGGATAATGAAAAACTGTTTTTT.

V usage is TRBV6-5 and J usage is TRBJ2-1; the D gene is possibly TRBD2 (5 bases). V was clipped by 4 bases and J by 3 bases, with 10 bases between them. The CDR3 is made up of 14 amino acids. The germline V gene has CDR1 MNHEY and CDR2 SVGAGI. CDR3 nucleotide sequence: TGTGCCAGCAGTTCCCGGGAACTCTACAATGAGCAGTTCTTC. Protein sequence: CASSSRELYNEQFF.

V usage is TRBV4-3 and J usage is TRBJ2-3; D gene ambiguous. The CDR3 contains 15 residues. Per the germline V gene, CDR1 is LGHNA and CDR2 is YSLEER. Trimming took off 0 bases at V and 2 bases at J, with 9 bases between the two ends. As DNA, the CDR3 is TGCGCCAGCAGCCAAGACCGTGTAGTCACAGATACGCAGTATTTT. Protein: CASSQDRVVTDTQYF.

CDR3 loop: CASSTQFRTSSDEQYF. The DNA of the CDR3 is TGTGCCAGCAGTACACAATTCAGGACAAGTTCCGACGAGCAGTACTTC. The chain couples TRBV2 to TRBJ2-7; D possibly corresponds to TRBD1 (5 bases). CDR1 SNHLY and CDR2 FYNNEI come from the germline V gene. V lost 5 bases, J lost 5 bases, and 22 bases lay in between. The CDR3 is 16 amino acids. The full variable domain, in which reference TRBV2 and TRBJ2-7 provide the parts outside the CDR3, is EPEVTQTPSHQVTQMGQEVILRCVPISNHLYFYWYRQILGQKVEFLVSFYNNEISEKSEIFDDQFSVERPDGSNFTLKIRSTKLEDSAMYFCASSTQFRTSSDEQYFGPGTRLTVT.

The rearrangement links TRBV28 to TRBJ1-1; D call uncertain. V gave up 6 bases and J gave up 10 bases, with 18 bases separating them. The CDR3 has 13 residues. CDR1 MDHEN and CDR2 SYDVKM come from the germline V gene. CDR3 sequence reads: CASSFQHNCGAFF. The CDR3 nucleotides read TGTGCCAGCAGCTTCCAGCACAACTGCGGAGCTTTCTTT.

The chain links TRBV18 to TRBJ2-7; perhaps TRBD1 as D (6 bases). V was trimmed by 2 bases and J by 3 bases, leaving 11 bases between them. CDR1 is KGHSH, CDR2 LQKENI, per germline. This CDR3 comprises 14 residues. This CDR3 is CASSPTGTDYEQYF. CDR3 sequence (DNA): TGTGCCAGCTCACCAACAGGGACCGACTACGAGCAGTACTTC.

The rearrangement links TRBV1 to TRBJ2-1; the table's D call of TRBD2 was not tested on the DNA. TRBV1 is reported as a pseudogene. The length of the CDR3 is 17 residues. The CDR3 sequence: CTSSLGDSNRFYNEQFF. The CDR3 DNA follows: TGCACCAGCAGCCTTGGGGACTCTAACCGTTTCTACAATGAGCAGTTCTTC.

This chain joins TRBV7-2 and TRBJ1-2, with 7 bases aligning to TRBD1. V gave up 3 bases and J gave up 0 bases; unmatched junction bases: 4. Germline V gene data show CDR1 as SGHTA and CDR2 as FQGNSA. This CDR3 has 15 residues. The CDR3 DNA follows: TGTGCCAGCAGCTTTGGGACAGCAGCTAACTATGGCTACACCTTC. Translating it yields CASSFGTAANYGYTF. Variable domain in full (rest from reference TRBV7-2 and TRBJ1-2): GAGVSQSPSNKVTEKGKDVELRCDPISGHTALYWYRQSLGQGLEFLIYFQGNSAPDKSGLPSDRFSAERTGGSVSTLTIQRTQQEDSAVYLCASSFGTAANYGYTFGSGTRLTVV.

The chain joins TRBV9 to TRBJ1-2; perhaps TRBD1 as D (5 bases). The CDR3 has 16 residues. Germline V gene sequence: CDR1 SGDLS, CDR2 YYNGEE. V lost 3 bases and J 7 bases, leaving 22 bases between the germline ends. Here the CDR3 reads CASSGLLGRAAFGYTF. The CDR3 DNA sequence: TGTGCCAGCAGCGGCCTCTTGGGCAGGGCGGCGTTTGGCTACACCTTC.

The gene calls are TRBV11-3 and TRBJ2-5; D is undetermined. The CDR3 totals 17 residues. Germline loops: CDR1 SGHNT, CDR2 YENEEA. Trimming cost V 2 bases and J 3 bases, with 19 bases left between them. The CDR3 DNA is TGTGCCAGCAGCTTAAGTTGGCAGTCGGGTAAAGAAGAGACCCAGTACTTC. Translated: CASSLSWQSGKEETQYF.

This chain uses TRBV11-2 with TRBJ2-2; D call uncertain. The germline V gene has CDR1 SGHAT and CDR2 FQNNGV. The CDR3 totals 12 residues. V lost 5 bases and J 7 bases, leaving 8 bases between the germline ends. The CDR3 sequence is CASSILYGELFF. The DNA of the CDR3 is TGTGCCAGCAGCATACTATACGGGGAGCTGTTTTTT.

The chain recombines TRBV7-9 with TRBJ2-7; D is undetermined. This CDR3 has 14 residues. Germline-derived CDR1 and CDR2 are SEHNR and FQNEAQ (reference sequence). V was pared by 5 bases and J by 5 bases, with 16 bases between. The CDR3 nucleotides are TGTGCCAGCAGCCACCCAGACTTTTCCGACGAGCAGTACTTC. It yields the protein CASSHPDFSDEQYF.

V is TRBV13 and J is TRBJ2-1; 9 positions match TRBD2. Losses at the gene ends were 5 bases for V and 3 bases for J; bases not matched to a gene: 8. This CDR3 is built from 16 residues. The germline CDR1 and CDR2 sequences are PRHDT and FYEKMQ (reference sequence). The CDR3 DNA reads as TGTGCCAGCAGCCCGGGGGGACTAGCCTTCTACAATGAGCAGTTCTTC. This translates into CASSPGGLAFYNEQFF.

DNA of the CDR3: TGTGCCAGCAGTCTGTGGGGGGATAGCAATCAGCCCCAGCATTTT. Encoded protein: CASSLWGDSNQPQHF. The chain employs TRBV6-6 and TRBJ1-5, with a possible D match to TRBD1 (5 bases). Trimming stripped 5 bases from V and 0 bases from J, with 11 bases between. The CDR3 contains 15 residues. The germline gives CDR1 MNHNY, CDR2 SVGAGI (reference sequence).

The rearrangement uses TRBV5-4 and TRBJ1-4; D gene uncertain. Between the trimmed V and J ends, which lost 9 bases and 7 bases, there was a span of 16 bases. Germline CDR1 is SGHNT and CDR2 is YYREEE (reference sequence). The CDR3 has 13 residues. The CDR3 region is CATRPGGSEKLFF. In nucleotides, the CDR3 is TGTGCCACCCGACCTGGAGGAAGTGAAAAACTGTTTTTT.

The chain links TRBV4-2 to TRBJ1-1; possibly TRBD1 for D (5 bases). Germline V gene sequence: CDR1 LGHNA, CDR2 YNFKEQ. Trimming removed 4 bases from V and 1 base from J, with 10 bases in between. The CDR3 has 14 amino acids. The CDR3 nucleotides are TGTGCCAGCAGCCCCCAGGACACGAACACTGAAGCTTTCTTT. Protein sequence: CASSPQDTNTEAFF.

The table lists this clone with a count of one. The V call is TRBV7-3, the J call TRBJ2-1, with 9 bases aligning to TRBD2. The trim removed 4 bases at V and 8 bases at J, leaving 15 bases unmatched. This CDR3 has 17 residues. CDR1 and CDR2 (germline): SGHTA, FQGTGA. CDR3 nucleotides: TGTGCCAGCAGCTCCTATAATACTGGACTAGCGCGGGATGAGCAGTTCTTC. It specifies CASSSYNTGLARDEQFF.

In DNA form, the CDR3 reads TGTGCCAGCAGCCGAGCTGCCCTAAGCACAGATACGCAGTATTTT. Translation: CASSRAALSTDTQYF. The chain recombines TRBV13 with TRBJ2-3; D is undetermined. Germline CDR1 and CDR2: PRHDT and FYEKMQ (reference sequence). V lost 5 bases and J lost 0, with 12 bases in between. This CDR3 has 15 amino acids.

This clone was observed a single time. CDR3 sequence reads: CASSPGQGKAKNIQYF. DNA for the CDR3: TGTGCCAGCAGCCCGGGACAGGGTAAAGCCAAAAACATTCAGTACTTC. The chain links TRBV5-8 to TRBJ2-4; 9 positions agree with TRBD1. Per the germline V gene, CDR1 is SGHTS and CDR2 is YDEGEE. The V gene end was trimmed by 4 bases and the J gene end by 0 bases; junction bases not matched to a gene: 5. The CDR3 is 16 amino acids.

This clone has only one observation. The chain is built from TRBV6-1 and TRBJ2-7, with 8 bases aligning to TRBD1. The J segment lost 4 bases and the V segment lost 11 bases, leaving 7 bases of the junction unmatched. CDR1 is MNHNS and CDR2 is SASEGT in the germline V gene. The CDR3 is made up of 12 amino acids. CDR3 protein: CAGRDRSYEQYF. The CDR3 DNA sequence: TGTGCCGGCCGGGACAGGTCATACGAGCAGTACTTC.

The chain carries TRBV19 and TRBJ2-3, with a tentative D call TRBD2 (5 bases). There are 13 residues in the CDR3. The V end lost 5 bases, the J end lost 7 bases, and 13 bases lay between the germline ends. Germline assignment: CDR1 LNHDA and CDR2 SQIVND (reference sequence). In DNA form, the CDR3 reads TGTGCCAGTAGTGGCGCACCGGGATATACGCAGTATTTT. Its protein is CASSGAPGYTQYF.

This chain connects TRBV27 to TRBJ2-5, with D hard to call. The J call could be wrong; TRBJ2-7 is a better fit for the DNA end. The CDR3 extends over 16 amino acids. Germline V CDR1 and CDR2: MNHEY, SMNVEV (reference sequence). In DNA form, the CDR3 reads TGTGCCAGCAGTTCCCCCACCACTGGCGGATACTACGAGCAGTACTTC. Amino acids: CASSSPTTGGYYEQYF.

The chain couples TRBV11-3 to TRBJ2-1, with 11 bases matching TRBD2. Germline loops: CDR1 SGHNT, CDR2 YENEEA. This CDR3 is 16 amino acids long. The junction had 9 bases not matched to a gene; V was cut back by 1 base and J by 10 bases. The CDR3 DNA sequence: TGTGCCAGCAGCTTAGGGGTTAGCGGGAGGGTTGAAGAGCAGTTCTTC. It translates to CASSLGVSGRVEEQFF.

V is TRBV9 and J is TRBJ2-2; weak D call: TRBD2 (5 bases). Trimming took off 1 base at V and 1 base at J, with 8 bases between the two ends. Germline CDR1 and CDR2: SGDLS and YYNGEE. The CDR3 consists of 15 residues. The CDR3, as DNA: TGTGCCAGCAGCGTATCGGGGTTGAACACCGGGGAGCTGTTTTTT. Protein product: CASSVSGLNTGELFF.

The chain is built from TRBV5-4 and TRBJ2-7, with D possibly being TRBD1 (6 bases). The V end was cut by 5 bases, the J end by 2 bases, with 14 bases between. The CDR3 extends over 14 amino acids. Germline V CDR1 and CDR2: SGHNT, YYREEE (reference sequence). Here the CDR3 DNA reads TGTGCCAGCAGTTCCACAGGGTCTCCCTACGAGCAGTACTTC. This gives the protein CASSSTGSPYEQYF.

The V and J genes are TRBV9 and TRBJ1-1, with D maybe TRBD1 (6 bases). Germline values: CDR1 SGDLS, CDR2 YYNGEE. The V gene lost 2 bases and the J gene lost 3 bases, with 8 bases spanning the gap. The CDR3 extends over 13 amino acids. CDR3 bases: TGTGCCAGCAGCGTGAGGACAGACACTGAAGCTTTCTTT. Translation: CASSVRTDTEAFF.

The V and J genes are TRBV10-2 and TRBJ2-4; tentative D call: TRBD1 (5 bases). V was cut by 4 bases and J by 7 bases, with 11 bases left in between. Germline V gene sequence: CDR1 WSHSY, CDR2 SAAADI. This CDR3 comprises 13 residues. The CDR3, as DNA: TGCGCCAGCAGTGGGGTTTCAGGGAACATTCAGTACTTC. Translation: CASSGVSGNIQYF.

The chain carries TRBV2 and TRBJ1-2, with 9 bases that match TRBD1. This CDR3 region has 14 residues. Germline V gene lookup returns CDR1 SNHLY and CDR2 FYNNEI. With V trimmed by 6 bases and J by 4 bases, 6 bases remained unmatched. Here the CDR3 reads CASRATGGTYGYTF. CDR3 sequence (DNA): TGTGCCAGCAGGGCGACAGGGGGGACCTATGGCTACACCTTC.

V is TRBV4-1 and J is TRBJ2-7, with a possible D match to TRBD1 (6 bases). This CDR3 is built from 14 residues. Germline assignment: CDR1 MGHRA and CDR2 YSYEKL. V lost 4 bases and J 2 bases, leaving 12 bases between the germline ends. The CDR3 nucleotides read TGCGCCAGCAGCCTAGGCTCAGGGGCCTACGAGCAGTACTTC. Its translation: CASSLGSGAYEQYF.

This clone was found once. This chain joins TRBV12-5 and TRBJ1-3; D is perhaps TRBD1 (5 bases). This CDR3 is built from 15 residues. CDR1 is LGHNT, CDR2 FRNRAP, per germline. V was trimmed by 4 bases and J by 0 bases, leaving 10 bases between them. Here the CDR3 DNA reads TGTGCTAGTGGTTCCGACAGTTTCTCTGGAAACACCATATATTTT. It translates to CASGSDSFSGNTIYF.

This rearrangement joins TRBV19 to TRBJ2-3, with no clear D. CDR3 length: 12 residues. CDR1 and CDR2 from the germline V gene are LNHDA and SQIVND (reference sequence). V was trimmed by 2 bases and J by 5 bases, leaving 5 bases between them. The CDR3 DNA sequence: TGTGCCAGTAGTATACTCGGAGATACGCAGTATTTT. This sequence encodes CASSILGDTQYF.